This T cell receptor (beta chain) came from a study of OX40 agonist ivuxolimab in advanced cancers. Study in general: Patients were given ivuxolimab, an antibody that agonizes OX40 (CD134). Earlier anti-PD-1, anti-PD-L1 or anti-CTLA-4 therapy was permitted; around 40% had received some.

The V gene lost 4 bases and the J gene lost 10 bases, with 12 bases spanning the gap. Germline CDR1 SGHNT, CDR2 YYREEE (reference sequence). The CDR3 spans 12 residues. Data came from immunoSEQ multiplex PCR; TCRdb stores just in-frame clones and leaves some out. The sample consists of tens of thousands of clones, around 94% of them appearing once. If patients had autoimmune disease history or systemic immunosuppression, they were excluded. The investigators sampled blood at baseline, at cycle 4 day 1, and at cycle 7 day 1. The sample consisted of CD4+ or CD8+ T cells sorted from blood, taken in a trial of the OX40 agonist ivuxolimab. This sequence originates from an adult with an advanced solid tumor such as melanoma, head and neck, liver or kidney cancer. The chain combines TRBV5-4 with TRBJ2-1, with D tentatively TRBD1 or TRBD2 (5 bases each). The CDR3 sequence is CASSGDRREQFF. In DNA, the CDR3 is TGTGCCAGCAGCGGGGACCGACGGGAGCAGTTCTTC.